The T cell receptor (beta chain) described here comes from a study of control samples from healthy donors and cancer patients (dated by TCRdb to 2019 to 2021). Worth noting for this clone: It has no known antigen specificity. No base qualities exist here, and no much larger clone lies one base off it.

Receptors were amplified or captured by the immunoSEQ multiplex PCR assay. TCRdb's version of the immuneACCESS table is confined to in-frame rearrangements and falls short of the full clone set. An unresolved V gene accounts for under half of the shortfall where checked; the remainder is of unknown origin. The sample table records about 89,000 clones; approximately 86% of these occur just once. The leading ten clones occupy under 25% of the sample. This sequence originates from a young man in good health. The sequenced material came from blood.

The nucleotide sequence is given as TGTGCCAGCAGCCTGAGGACAGGGGGCAGGAATGAGCAGTTCTTC. It translates as CASSLRTGGRNEQFF. The chain is assembled from TRBV7-9 and TRBJ2-1; TRBD1 lines up with 11 middle nucleotides. V lost 5 bases and J lost 7 bases, and the count of bases not matched to a germline gene is 7. CDR1 and CDR2 were assigned from the germline V gene (reference sequence) as SEHNR and FQNEAQ. The CDR3, cysteine through phenylalanine, is 15 amino acids long. Kept here is only the CDR3 DNA, which spans 45 bases and is read in frame from base 1. The full variable domain, completed from the reference TRBV7-9 and TRBJ2-1 proteins outside the CDR3, reads DTGVSQNPRHKITKRGQNVTFRCDPISEHNRLYWYRQTLGQGPEFLTYFQNEAQLEKSRLLSDRFSAERPKGSFSTLEIQRTEQGDSAMYLCASSLRTGGRNEQFFGPGTRLTVL.